One sample yielded the 30 T cell receptor beta chains listed below, sequenced in a study of blood T cell repertoires in COVID-19. The assay was immunoSEQ multiplex PCR, and TCRdb's table has in-frame clones only and misses some. Found here are 150,000 to 200,000 clones, about 90% of them singletons; the top ten hold 2% to 2.5%. The sequenced sample consisted of PBMCs or T cells enriched from blood (not recorded which). These receptors were obtained from a woman in her 30s who had recovered from COVID-19.

This clone appeared a single time. The J gene is TRBJ2-5, the V gene TRBV6-2 or TRBV6-3, with 9 bases fitting TRBD2. CDR3 length: 16 residues. CDR1 and CDR2 (germline): MNHEY, SVGEGT. The V and J ends lost 2 bases and 2 bases, in that order; junction bases with no gene match: 6. The CDR3 sequence: CASSYGQAGGQETQYF. In DNA, the CDR3 is TGTGCCAGCAGTTACGGCCAAGCGGGGGGACAAGAGACCCAGTACTTC.

The chain links TRBV30 to TRBJ1-5, with D perhaps TRBD1 (5 bases). Germline V gene lookup returns CDR1 GTSNPN and CDR2 SVGIG (reference sequence). The CDR3 covers 13 residues. With 0 bases removed from V and 4 bases from J, the gap between germline ends came to 7 bases. The CDR3 DNA sequence: TGTGCCTGGAGTGTGACAGCAAATCAGCCCCAGCATTTT. This sequence encodes CAWSVTANQPQHF.

The genes are TRBV5-6 and TRBJ2-7; the D is unclear. The CDR3 length is 12 residues. Trimming took off 0 bases at V and 3 bases at J, with 4 bases between the two ends. Germline CDR1 is SGHDT and CDR2 is YYEEEE. CDR3 sequence reads: CASSLVGYEQYF. As DNA, the CDR3 is TGTGCCAGCAGCTTGGTCGGCTACGAGCAGTACTTC. Filled out from reference TRBV5-6 and TRBJ2-7, the complete variable domain reads DAGVTQSPTHLIKTRGQQVTLRCSPKSGHDTVSWYQQALGQGPQFIFQYYEEEERQRGNFPDRFSGHQFPNYSSELNVNALLLGDSALYLCASSLVGYEQYFGPGTRLTVT.

The chain combines TRBV5-1 with TRBJ2-5; 7 bases fit TRBD1. In germline, CDR1 is SGHRS, CDR2 YFSETQ. J was trimmed by 5 bases and V by 0 bases; bases with no gene match: 4. The CDR3 sequence is 14 residues long. The CDR3 loop reads CASSLAGQEETQYF. The CDR3 coding sequence is TGCGCCAGCAGCTTGGCTGGACAGGAGGAGACCCAGTACTTC.

This chain uses TRBV5-1 with TRBJ1-6, with 8 bases identical to TRBD1. The CDR3 extends over 16 amino acids. Germline values: CDR1 SGHRS, CDR2 YFSETQ. J was trimmed by 8 bases and V by 4 bases; bases with no gene match: 11. The CDR3 bases are TGCGCCAGCAGCGGCTTCCCGGGACAGGTCTATTCACCCCTCCACTTT. Protein product: CASSGFPGQVYSPLHF.

In DNA form, the CDR3 reads TGTGCCAGTAGGGAAAGGGACAGCAACTATGGCTACACCTTC. Amino acid sequence: CASRERDSNYGYTF. This chain joins TRBV19 and TRBJ1-2, with 7 bases fitting TRBD1. Germline-derived CDR1 and CDR2 are LNHDA and SQIVND (reference sequence). V lost 6 bases, J lost 2 bases, and 6 bases stayed unmatched. The CDR3 contains 14 residues.

The chain carries TRBV28 and TRBJ1-6; no firm D call. This CDR3 region has 12 residues. Trimming took off 3 bases at V and 13 bases at J, with 10 bases between the two ends. Germline lookup yields CDR1 MDHEN and CDR2 SYDVKM. Here the CDR3 reads CASSLDTGPLHF. DNA of the CDR3: TGTGCCAGCAGTTTGGATACGGGGCCCCTCCACTTT.

This rearrangement joins TRBV6-2 or TRBV6-3 to TRBJ1-3, with a possible D match to TRBD1 (6 bases). There are 16 residues in the CDR3. V was trimmed by 4 bases and J by 5 bases, leaving 18 bases between them. Germline assignment: CDR1 MNHEY and CDR2 SVGEGT. CDR3 DNA: TGTGCCAGCAGTTCTCCCCAAAGGGGGACCAGAAACACCATATATTTT. Protein: CASSSPQRGTRNTIYF.

The chain employs TRBV20-1 and TRBJ2-7; 7 bases agree with TRBD2. The CDR3 is 11 amino acids. Germline CDR1 DFQATT, CDR2 SNEGSKA (reference sequence). V was clipped by 8 bases and J by 3 bases; unmatched bases: 4. The CDR3 sequence is CSLSGNYEQYF. CDR3 nucleotide sequence: TGCAGTTTGAGCGGGAACTACGAGCAGTACTTC.

This clone has a handful of counts. The chain carries TRBV12-3 or TRBV12-4 and TRBJ2-1; D possibly corresponds to TRBD1 (5 bases). V lost 7 bases to trimming and J lost 0 bases, with 7 bases between them. This CDR3 comprises 13 residues. CDR3 sequence (DNA): TGTGCCAGCAAACAGGCCTCCTACAATGAGCAGTTCTTC. Protein: CASKQASYNEQFF.

V usage is TRBV6-2 or TRBV6-3 and J usage is TRBJ2-7; 15 positions agree with TRBD2. The junction had 11 bases not matched to a gene; V was cut back by 4 bases and J by 4 bases. Germline CDR1 reads MNHEY; CDR2 reads SVGEGT. There are 18 residues in the CDR3. The CDR3 DNA is TGTGCCAGCAGTTCGCCATCGGGACTAGCGGGAGGAAGATACGAGCAGTACTTC. Translated, it gives CASSSPSGLAGGRYEQYF.

This chain joins TRBV7-2 and TRBJ1-2, with no clear D. Trimming removed 7 bases at V and 6 bases at J, with 15 bases between. Germline CDR1 reads SGHTA; CDR2 reads FQGNSA. The CDR3 is made up of 13 amino acids. The CDR3 region is CASTKPEVNGYTF. In DNA form, the CDR3 reads TGTGCCAGCACGAAACCCGAGGTAAATGGCTACACCTTC.

J is TRBJ1-1 and V is TRBV24-1; no clear D gene. The CDR3 is 15 residues long. Deletions cut 3 bases from V and 0 bases from J, with 10 bases between. Germline CDR1 reads KGHDR; CDR2 reads SFDVKD. This chain's CDR3 is CATSDRGSMNTEAFF. Here the CDR3 DNA reads TGTGCCACCAGTGATCGGGGATCCATGAACACTGAAGCTTTCTTT.

The chain employs TRBV11-2 and TRBJ2-5, with 7 bases identical to TRBD2. This CDR3 comprises 14 residues. V gave up 3 bases and J gave up 5 bases; unmatched junction bases: 6. Germline CDR1 is SGHAT and CDR2 is FQNNGV. In DNA form, the CDR3 reads TGTGCCAGCAGCTTCCGAACTAGCGTGGAGACCCAGTACTTC. It yields the protein CASSFRTSVETQYF.

The genes are TRBV5-4 and TRBJ1-6; perhaps TRBD1 as D (5 bases). The CDR3 runs 14 residues. Trimming pared 4 bases from V and 2 bases from J, leaving 7 bases between. Per germline, CDR1 SGHNT and CDR2 YYREEE (reference sequence). The CDR3 protein is CASSQGTYNSPLHF. CDR3 bases: TGTGCCAGCAGCCAGGGTACCTATAATTCACCCCTCCACTTT.

This clone was seen only once. The CDR3 sequence: CASSRSSYEQYF. CDR3 DNA: TGTGCCAGCAGCCGCAGCTCCTACGAGCAGTACTTC. The chain has TRBV6-2 or TRBV6-3 and TRBJ2-7, with no clear D. The length of the CDR3 is 12 residues. The germline V gene has CDR1 MNHEY and CDR2 SVGEGT. Trimming stripped 6 bases from V and 0 bases from J, with 6 bases between.

The chain combines TRBV5-1 with TRBJ2-1, with 8 bases fitting TRBD1. From germline, CDR1 is SGHRS and CDR2 YFSETQ. The CDR3 runs 15 residues. The J segment lost 6 bases and the V segment lost 0 bases, leaving 5 bases of the junction unmatched. DNA of the CDR3: TGCGCCAGCAGCTTGGCCGGCACAGGGGGCAATGAGCAGTTCTTC. Its translation is CASSLAGTGGNEQFF. Using reference TRBV5-1 and TRBJ2-1 for the parts outside the CDR3, the full variable domain is KAGVTQTPRYLIKTRGQQVTLSCSPISGHRSVSWYQQTPGQGLQFLFEYFSETQRNKGNFPGRFSGRQFSNSRSEMNVSTLELGDSALYLCASSLAGTGGNEQFFGPGTRLTVL.

The V and J genes are TRBV29-1 and TRBJ1-5; 11 positions agree with TRBD1. The CDR3 is made up of 15 amino acids. Germline V gene sequence: CDR1 SQVTM, CDR2 ANQGSEA. The trim removed 5 bases at V and 3 bases at J, leaving 6 bases unmatched. Here the CDR3 DNA reads TGCAGCGTTCAGGACAGGGGGCGGGTCAATCAGCCCCAGCATTTT. It yields the protein CSVQDRGRVNQPQHF.

The chain links TRBV12-3 or TRBV12-4 to TRBJ2-5; a weak D match, TRBD1 (6 bases). CDR3 length: 11 amino acids. Trimming removed 4 bases at V and 11 bases at J, with 11 bases between. This CDR3 is CASSSGQLQYF. CDR3 DNA sequence: TGTGCCAGCAGTTCCGGACAGCTGCAGTACTTC.

The rearrangement joins TRBV6-5 to TRBJ2-2; D remains ambiguous. The germline V and J ends were trimmed by 7 bases and 6 bases, with 9 bases remaining between them. This CDR3 is built from 12 residues. Germline-derived CDR1 and CDR2 are MNHEY and SVGAGI. The CDR3 loop is CASTRVSGELFF. The CDR3 DNA sequence: TGTGCCAGCACCCGGGTATCCGGGGAGCTGTTTTTT.

The sample holds many counts of this clone. The chain recombines TRBV6-4 with TRBJ2-2; 7 nucleotides agree with TRBD1. V dropped 5 bases and J dropped 0; count of bases not matched to a gene: 9. Germline V gives CDR1 MRHNA, CDR2 SNTAGT. The CDR3 has 17 amino acids. The CDR3 reads CASSQNTGAPNTGELFF. DNA of the CDR3: TGTGCCAGCAGTCAAAATACAGGGGCCCCGAACACCGGGGAGCTGTTTTTT.

Written as DNA, the CDR3 is TGTGCCAGCAGCTTCGGAGCAGATACGCAGTATTTT. This encodes CASSFGADTQYF. V is TRBV5-6 and J is TRBJ2-3; D is undetermined. This CDR3 contains 12 residues. V was trimmed by 2 bases and J by 4 bases, leaving 5 bases between them. Germline lookup yields CDR1 SGHDT and CDR2 YYEEEE. Combining the CDR3 with reference TRBV5-6 and TRBJ2-3 gives the whole variable domain DAGVTQSPTHLIKTRGQQVTLRCSPKSGHDTVSWYQQALGQGPQFIFQYYEEEERQRGNFPDRFSGHQFPNYSSELNVNALLLGDSALYLCASSFGADTQYFGPGTRLTVL.

The sample holds a few counts of this clone. The chain is built from TRBV7-6 and TRBJ2-2; the match to TRBD2 covers 8 bases. The V gene's germline CDR1 is SGHVS and CDR2 FNYEAQ. The CDR3 runs 15 residues. V dropped 2 bases and J dropped 3; count of bases not matched to a gene: 2. CDR3 sequence (DNA): TGTGCCAGCAGCTTACAAGCGGGGGACACCGGGGAGCTGTTTTTT. Amino acids: CASSLQAGDTGELFF.

The genes are TRBV19 and TRBJ2-1; tentatively, D is TRBD1 (6 bases). V was pared by 4 bases and J by 5 bases, with 18 bases between. Germline V gives CDR1 LNHDA, CDR2 SQIVND (reference sequence). The CDR3 is 16 residues long. The CDR3 here is CASSKHRTVLNNEQFF. In DNA form, the CDR3 reads TGTGCCAGTAGTAAGCACCGGACAGTTCTCAACAATGAGCAGTTCTTC.

This clone was recorded a few times. The chain links TRBV7-8 to TRBJ2-5, with TRBD2 matching 11 bases. The CDR3 runs to 15 residues. V shed 5 bases and J 5 bases; nucleotides not matched to a gene: 7. The germline V gene has CDR1 SGHVS and CDR2 FQNEAQ. CDR3 DNA sequence: TGTGCCAGCAGCATTAGCGGGAGGGCCAGGGAGACCCAGTACTTC. Its protein is CASSISGRARETQYF. Drawing the rest from reference TRBV7-8 and TRBJ2-5, the complete variable domain is GAGVSQSPRYKVAKRGQDVALRCDPISGHVSLFWYQQALGQGPEFLTYFQNEAQLDKSGLPSDRFFAERPEGSVSTLKIQRTQQEDSAVYLCASSISGRARETQYFGPGTRLLVL.

This chain connects TRBV7-2 to TRBJ2-4; D gene ambiguous. The germline V and J ends were trimmed by 5 bases and 9 bases, with 11 bases remaining between them. The germline V gene encodes CDR1 SGHTA and CDR2 FQGNSA. The CDR3 has 12 amino acids. Written as DNA, the CDR3 is TGTGCCAGCAGCCCCGCCGGTGGCATTCAGTACTTC. Translated: CASSPAGGIQYF.

The rearrangement uses TRBV7-8 and TRBJ2-1, with 14 bases that match TRBD2. Germline CDR1 is SGHVS and CDR2 is FQNEAQ. The J segment lost 9 bases and the V segment lost 3 bases, leaving 1 base of the junction unmatched. This CDR3 contains 14 residues. The CDR3 sequence is CASSFGTSGGEQFF. The CDR3 DNA reads TGTGCCAGCAGCTTTGGGACTAGCGGGGGTGAGCAGTTCTTC.

DNA for the CDR3: TGTGCCAGCACTCCGAACAGGGTCAATCAGCCCCAGCATTTT. Protein sequence: CASTPNRVNQPQHF. The rearrangement uses TRBV6-5 and TRBJ1-5, with D possibly TRBD1 on 6 matching bases. The CDR3 is made up of 14 amino acids. The germline V gene has CDR1 MNHEY and CDR2 SVGAGI. The ends were cut back, 7 bases at V and 3 bases at J, with 13 bases in the middle.

V usage is TRBV5-5 and J usage is TRBJ2-7; the match to TRBD1 covers 7 bases. Looked up from germline, CDR1 is SGHKS and CDR2 is YYEKEE (reference sequence). This CDR3 contains 13 residues. V lost 4 bases and J lost 4; bases outside the gene matches: 5. CDR3 sequence reads: CASSRDRHYEQYF. The CDR3 nucleotides are TGTGCCAGCAGCCGGGACAGACATTACGAGCAGTACTTC.

The chain recombines TRBV7-2 with TRBJ1-5; D might be TRBD1 (5 bases). Trimming left V 1 base short and J 5 bases short, with 6 bases between. The CDR3 runs to 13 residues. Germline-derived CDR1 and CDR2 are SGHTA and FQGNSA. CDR3 sequence: CASSLEGDQPQHF. The CDR3 region has the DNA TGTGCCAGCAGCTTAGAAGGGGATCAGCCCCAGCATTTT.